A selection of T cell receptor beta chains follows, all from one sample in a study of blood T cell repertoires in COVID-19. TCRdb's table, derived via immunoSEQ multiplex PCR, lists solely in-frame clones and lacks some. The sample includes some 400,000 clones, more than 75% of them seen just once. The sample comprised peripheral blood. These receptors were collected from a woman younger than 45 with COVID-19, enrolled during active disease. CDR3s include the opening cysteine and the closing phenylalanine or tryptophan. The order of the fields is clone size, V gene, D gene, J gene, CDR3 DNA, CDR3 protein. D genes are given only for firm matches. Clone size is not always given. Where it is, it says once, few, many or a class for expanded clones.

clone size: -
V gene: TRBV6-2/TRBV6-3
D gene: TRBD1
J gene: TRBJ1-5
CDR3 DNA: TGTGCCAGCAGTTACGGGACAGGGTACCAGCCCCAGCATTTT
CDR3 protein: CASSYGTGYQPQHF

clone size: -
V gene: TRBV5-4
D gene: -
J gene: TRBJ1-4
CDR3 DNA: TGTGCCAGCAGCTCTGGACAGCTTAATGAAAAACTGTTTTTT
CDR3 protein: CASSSGQLNEKLFF

clone size: -
V gene: TRBV5-1
D gene: TRBD1
J gene: TRBJ2-3
CDR3 DNA: TGCGCCAGCAGCTCCCGGGACAGGGGTACAGATACGCAGTATTTT
CDR3 protein: CASSSRDRGTDTQYF

clone size: -
V gene: TRBV4-3
D gene: -
J gene: TRBJ2-3
CDR3 DNA: TGCGCCAGCAGCCAAGTAGGGGGGGGAGGGGATACGCAGTATTTT
CDR3 protein: CASSQVGGGGDTQYF

clone size: -
V gene: TRBV19
D gene: -
J gene: TRBJ1-1
CDR3 DNA: TGTGCCAGTAGTATAGTGGGGGCACTGAACACTGAAGCTTTCTTT
CDR3 protein: CASSIVGALNTEAFF

clone size: few
V gene: TRBV11-2
D gene: TRBD1
J gene: TRBJ2-1
CDR3 DNA: TGTGCCAGCAGCCGGAGGACAGGGAGGTCCTACAATGAGCAGTTCTTC
CDR3 protein: CASSRRTGRSYNEQFF

clone size: few
V gene: TRBV7-2
D gene: -
J gene: TRBJ1-5
CDR3 DNA: TGTGCCAGCAGCTTAATGTCGCAGCCCCAGCATTTT
CDR3 protein: CASSLMSQPQHF

clone size: -
V gene: TRBV7-2
D gene: -
J gene: TRBJ2-7
CDR3 DNA: TGTGCCAGCAGCTTGGACAAGGTATTGAGGGAGCAGTACTTC
CDR3 protein: CASSLDKVLREQYF

clone size: -
V gene: TRBV5-1
D gene: -
J gene: TRBJ2-7
CDR3 DNA: TGCGCCAGCAGCTTTAACTACGAGCAGTACTTC
CDR3 protein: CASSFNYEQYF

clone size: -
V gene: TRBV27
D gene: -
J gene: TRBJ1-2
CDR3 DNA: TGTGCCAGCGGCCAAAGGGGCTATGGCTACACCTTC
CDR3 protein: CASGQRGYGYTF

clone size: -
V gene: TRBV6-5
D gene: -
J gene: TRBJ1-2
CDR3 DNA: TGTGCCAGCAACCCTGGACATCTTGGCTACACCTTC
CDR3 protein: CASNPGHLGYTF

clone size: -
V gene: TRBV4-2
D gene: TRBD2
J gene: TRBJ2-1
CDR3 DNA: TGTGCCAGCAGCCAAGTCTCTAGCGGGAGCGATGAGCAGTTCTTC
CDR3 protein: CASSQVSSGSDEQFF

clone size: -
V gene: TRBV7-2
D gene: TRBD2
J gene: TRBJ2-6
CDR3 DNA: TGTGCCAGCAGCTTAGGCGGGGGAGGAGCGGCCAACGTCCTGACTTTC
CDR3 protein: CASSLGGGGAANVLTF

clone size: -
V gene: TRBV11-2
D gene: TRBD1
J gene: TRBJ2-7
CDR3 DNA: TGTGCCAGCAGCCCCGGACAGGGCTCCTACGAGCAGTACTTC
CDR3 protein: CASSPGQGSYEQYF

clone size: -
V gene: TRBV5-1
D gene: TRBD1
J gene: TRBJ2-7
CDR3 DNA: TGCGCCAGCAAACAGGGGCCCTCCAACGAGCAGTACTTC
CDR3 protein: CASKQGPSNEQYF

clone size: -
V gene: TRBV5-1
D gene: TRBD1
J gene: TRBJ2-2
CDR3 DNA: TGCGCCAGCAGCTTGGGACAGGGGGGCCCGACCGGGGAGCTGTTTTTT
CDR3 protein: CASSLGQGGPTGELFF

clone size: -
V gene: TRBV20-1
D gene: TRBD2
J gene: TRBJ2-2
CDR3 DNA: TGCAGTGCTAGTTGGTACAGGGGGCCGGGAACTAGCGGGAGGAAAAACACCGGGGAGCTGTTTTTT
CDR3 protein: CSASWYRGPGTSGRKNTGELFF